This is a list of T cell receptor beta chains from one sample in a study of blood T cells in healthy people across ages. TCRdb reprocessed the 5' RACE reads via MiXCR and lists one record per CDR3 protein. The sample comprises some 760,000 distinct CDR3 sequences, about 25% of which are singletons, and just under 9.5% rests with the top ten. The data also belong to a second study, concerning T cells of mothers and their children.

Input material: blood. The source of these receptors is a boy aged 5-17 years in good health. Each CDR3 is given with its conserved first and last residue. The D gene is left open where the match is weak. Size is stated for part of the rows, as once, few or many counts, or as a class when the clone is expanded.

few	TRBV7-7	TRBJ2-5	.	CASSSPGAETQYF	TGTGCTAGCAGTTCACCGGGGGCAGAGACCCAGTACTTC
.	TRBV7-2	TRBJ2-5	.	CASSGRGKQETQYF	TGTGCCAGCTCTGGTCGGGGGAAACAAGAGACCCAGTACTTC
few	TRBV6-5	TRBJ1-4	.	CASSVSSTSEKLFF	TGTGCCAGCAGTGTCAGCTCAACTAGTGAAAAACTGTTTTTT
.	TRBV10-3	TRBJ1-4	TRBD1	CAISGPYDRANEKLFF	TGTGCCATCAGTGGACCGTATGACAGGGCTAATGAAAAACTGTTTTTT
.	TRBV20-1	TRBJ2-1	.	CSARHYPAYNEQFF	TGCAGTGCTAGGCACTACCCAGCCTACAATGAGCAGTTCTTC
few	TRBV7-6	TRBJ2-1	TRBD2	CASSTRTSGRRNEQFF	TGTGCCAGCAGCACTAGGACTAGCGGGAGGAGGAATGAGCAGTTCTTC
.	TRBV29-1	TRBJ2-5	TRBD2	CSVGDPTSGLEETQYF	TGCAGCGTTGGGGACCCGACTAGCGGATTAGAAGAGACCCAGTACTTC
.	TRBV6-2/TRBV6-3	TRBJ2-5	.	CASSTYGEETQYF	TGTGCCAGCAGTACGTACGGGGAGGAGACCCAGTACTTC
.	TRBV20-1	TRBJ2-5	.	CSASNGETQYF	TGCAGTGCTAGTAACGGGGAGACCCAGTACTTC
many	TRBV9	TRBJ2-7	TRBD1	CASSPGQGQGEQYF	TGTGCCAGCAGCCCTGGACAGGGGCAGGGCGAGCAGTACTTC
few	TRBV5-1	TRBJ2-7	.	CASSLDGGAYEQYF	TGCGCCAGCAGCTTGGACGGGGGCGCCTACGAGCAGTACTTC
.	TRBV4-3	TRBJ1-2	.	CASSHVDSGDGYTF	TGCGCCAGCAGCCATGTCGACTCAGGGGATGGCTACACCTTC
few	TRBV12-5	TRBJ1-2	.	CASGLSGANYGYTF	TGTGCTAGTGGTCTATCTGGAGCTAACTATGGCTACACCTTC
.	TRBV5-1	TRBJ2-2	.	CASGTRRGTNTGELFF	TGCGCCAGCGGAACTCGCAGGGGAACGAACACCGGGGAGCTGTTTTTT
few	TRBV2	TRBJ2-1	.	CASSPLAAGGDEQFF	TGTGCCAGCAGTCCTCTAGCGGCTGGGGGCGATGAGCAGTTCTTC
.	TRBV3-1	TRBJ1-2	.	CASSENRFYGYTF	TGTGCCAGCAGCGAGAATAGATTCTATGGCTACACCTTC
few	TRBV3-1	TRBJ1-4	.	CASGRGAGEKLFF	TGTGCCAGCGGACGGGGGGCCGGTGAAAAACTGTTTTTT
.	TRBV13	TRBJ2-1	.	CASSLGTPPNEQFF	TGTGCCAGCAGCTTAGGGACCCCCCCCAATGAGCAGTTCTTC
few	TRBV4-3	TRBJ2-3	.	CASSPLGADTQYF	TGCGCCAGCAGCCCTTTAGGGGCAGATACGCAGTATTTT
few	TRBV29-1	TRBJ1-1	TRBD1	CSAEGDSPTEAFF	TGCAGCGCCGAGGGGGACAGCCCCACTGAAGCTTTCTTT
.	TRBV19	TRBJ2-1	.	CASSWGVDEQFF	TGTGCCAGTAGTTGGGGAGTCGATGAGCAGTTCTTC
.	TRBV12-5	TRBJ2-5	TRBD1	CASATGTETQYF	TGTGCTAGTGCGACAGGGACGGAGACCCAGTACTTC